A selection of T cell receptor beta chains follows, all from one sample in a study of Ad26.COV2.S vaccination and SARS-CoV-2 variants. Profiling relied on immunoSEQ multiplex PCR, and the TCRdb table lists in-frame clones only, not all of them. The sample yields some 640,000 clones, 89% seen once. Material: peripheral blood, obtained in a trial of Ad26.COV2.S vaccine versus placebo. These receptors originate from a person aged 18 to 65 who received the Ad26.COV2.S COVID-19 vaccine or a placebo. Both conserved end residues are part of each CDR3. Each record gives: CDR3 DNA, CDR3 protein, J gene, clone size, V gene, D gene. The D gene is left open where the match is weak. The size field is filled for only some rows; it gives once, few, many or a size class.

TGTGCCAGCAGGAAAGCCGTGGAGTGGGATGAGCAGTTCTTC | CASRKAVEWDEQFF | TRBJ2-1 | NA | TRBV6-6 | NA
TGTGCCTGGAGTCCTCAGACCCGGAGTGGCTACACCTTC | CAWSPQTRSGYTF | TRBJ1-2 | NA | TRBV30 | NA
TGTGCCAGCAGCCCCGGGGGGGACTTAAGATACAATGAGCAGTTCTTC | CASSPGGDLRYNEQFF | TRBJ2-1 | many | TRBV5-4 | TRBD2
TGTGCCAGCAGCTTAGATCTAGGGGGCGGCTTAGATACGCAGTATTTT | CASSLDLGGGLDTQYF | TRBJ2-3 | NA | TRBV11-2 | TRBD1
TGTGCCTGGAGTGGGCAGTCTTTCTCTGGAAACACCATATATTTT | CAWSGQSFSGNTIYF | TRBJ1-3 | NA | TRBV30 | NA
TGTGCCAGCAGTTTAGAAACAGGGAGGAACACTGAAGCTTTCTTT | CASSLETGRNTEAFF | TRBJ1-1 | NA | TRBV27 | NA
TGTGCCAGCAGCCAAGATACCCTCCGACTAGTCTCTGTGAACACCGGGGAGCTGTTTTTT | CASSQDTLRLVSVNTGELFF | TRBJ2-2 | NA | TRBV4-2 | NA
TGTGCCTGGAGTGTAATACTAGCGGGGGGTAATGAGCAGTTCTTC | CAWSVILAGGNEQFF | TRBJ2-1 | NA | TRBV30 | TRBD2
TGTGCCAGCAGCTTAGCTTCGGGACTAGCGGGGGGGGACAATGAGCAGTTCTTC | CASSLASGLAGGDNEQFF | TRBJ2-1 | NA | TRBV7-2 | TRBD2
TGCGCCAGCAGCCCGACCGGGACAGGGGAGACCCAGTACTTC | CASSPTGTGETQYF | TRBJ2-5 | NA | TRBV5-1 | TRBD1
TGTGCCACCAGCAGAGGGGACAGGCTCTCTGGAAACACCATATATTTT | CATSRGDRLSGNTIYF | TRBJ1-3 | NA | TRBV15 | TRBD1
TGTGCCCCTGGGGGACAAGAGACCCAGTACTTC | CAPGGQETQYF | TRBJ2-5 | NA | TRBV12-3/TRBV12-4 | NA
TGCAGCGTTGTCGGACAGGGAGAGACCCAGTACTTC | CSVVGQGETQYF | TRBJ2-5 | NA | TRBV29-1 | TRBD1
TGCGCCAGCAGTGAGTCATTGGGACAGGCGGAAGCTTTCTTT | CASSESLGQAEAFF | TRBJ1-1 | NA | TRBV10-1 | TRBD1
TGTGCCAGCATTCCCTCCTCCGGAGTTTACAATGAGCAGTTCTTC | CASIPSSGVYNEQFF | TRBJ2-1 | NA | TRBV6-6 | NA
TGCAGCGTTGAGAGACGGGACAGGGCCTACAATGAGCAGTTCTTC | CSVERRDRAYNEQFF | TRBJ2-1 | NA | TRBV29-1 | TRBD1
TGTGCCAGCTCACCACCGACAGGAGGGAGGTTCACAGATACGCAGTATTTT | CASSPPTGGRFTDTQYF | TRBJ2-3 | once | TRBV18 | NA
TGTGCCTGGAGTGTAAGTCAAGAGACCCAGTACTTC | CAWSVSQETQYF | TRBJ2-5 | NA | TRBV30 | NA
TGTGCCAGCAGCCCCCTCGGAGGGTCCCCCTACAATGAGCAGTTCTTC | CASSPLGGSPYNEQFF | TRBJ2-1 | NA | TRBV5-6 | NA
TGTGCCAGCAGCTCGTCCGATTCAGATACGCAGTATTTT | CASSSSDSDTQYF | TRBJ2-3 | NA | TRBV5-4 | NA
TGTGCCAGCAGCTTGACGGGAGCTGAGCAGTTCTTC | CASSLTGAEQFF | TRBJ2-1 | NA | TRBV7-9 | NA
TGTGCCAGCAGCCAGACTAGCGGGAGCTACGAGCAGTACTTC | CASSQTSGSYEQYF | TRBJ2-7 | NA | TRBV7-9 | TRBD2
TGCGCCAGCAGGGATAGGCTAAGCTCCTACAATGAGCAGTTCTTC | CASRDRLSSYNEQFF | TRBJ2-1 | NA | TRBV5-1 | NA
TGTGCCCCAGCCCCGACAGGGGTAGATGGCTACACCTTC | CAPAPTGVDGYTF | TRBJ1-2 | NA | TRBV2 | TRBD1
TGTGCCATCACCTGGACTAGCGGGAGTATAGATACGCAGTATTTT | CAITWTSGSIDTQYF | TRBJ2-3 | NA | TRBV10-3 | TRBD2
TGTGCCAGCTCACCGCGACAGGGGGCGGGCGAGCAGTACTTC | CASSPRQGAGEQYF | TRBJ2-7 | many | TRBV18 | TRBD1
TGTGCCTGGGCCCTCCCGGGACAGGGCCTTAATCAGCCCCAGCATTTT | CAWALPGQGLNQPQHF | TRBJ1-5 | NA | TRBV30 | TRBD1
TGCGCCAGCCAGGAAGTCAACACCGGGGAGCTGTTTTTT | CASQEVNTGELFF | TRBJ2-2 | many | TRBV4-3 | NA
TGTGCTAGCAGCGCGGCAGCTTTGCGGGACACTACGAACACCGGGGAGCTGTTTTTT | CASSAAALRDTTNTGELFF | TRBJ2-2 | NA | TRBV7-7 | NA
TGTGCCAGCAGTTTCGGGCCCAGCAATCAGCCCCAGCATTTT | CASSFGPSNQPQHF | TRBJ1-5 | NA | TRBV6-5 | NA
TGCAGCGTCTCCGGCCGGCTGAACACTGAAGCTTTCTTT | CSVSGRLNTEAFF | TRBJ1-1 | NA | TRBV29-1 | NA
TGTGCCAGCAGTGTGACAGGGGGAACTGAAGCTTTCTTT | CASSVTGGTEAFF | TRBJ1-1 | NA | TRBV12-3/TRBV12-4 | TRBD1
TGTGCCAGCAGTGAAGCTGGGACGGGGCAGCCCCAGCATTTT | CASSEAGTGQPQHF | TRBJ1-5 | NA | TRBV2 | NA
TGTGCCAGCAGCCCCCTCCGGGACACTGAAGCTTTCTTT | CASSPLRDTEAFF | TRBJ1-1 | once | TRBV7-9 | NA
TGTGCCAGCAGCTTAAGACAGACTTTGACCCACATGGCGCAGTATTTT | CASSLRQTLTHMAQYF | TRBJ2-3 | NA | TRBV7-9 | NA
TGTGCCCGCTTAACCTCGGGACAGGGGGGAGGAAACACCATATATTTT | CARLTSGQGGGNTIYF | TRBJ1-3 | NA | TRBV21-1 | NA
TGCGCCAGCCTAGCGGGAGGGCGCCCCACAGATACGCAGTATTTT | CASLAGGRPTDTQYF | TRBJ2-3 | NA | TRBV5-1 | TRBD2
TGCGCCAGCAGCTTCGGTGGGGGCCTGGGTTTAGGCTACACCTTC | CASSFGGGLGLGYTF | TRBJ1-2 | NA | TRBV5-1 | NA
TGTGCCAGCAGCCTCGTCGGTGCCTCTGAAGCTTTCTTT | CASSLVGASEAFF | TRBJ1-1 | NA | TRBV7-8 | NA
TGTGCCAGCAGTCAGGACATAAACTATGGCTACACCTTC | CASSQDINYGYTF | TRBJ1-2 | NA | TRBV7-2 | NA